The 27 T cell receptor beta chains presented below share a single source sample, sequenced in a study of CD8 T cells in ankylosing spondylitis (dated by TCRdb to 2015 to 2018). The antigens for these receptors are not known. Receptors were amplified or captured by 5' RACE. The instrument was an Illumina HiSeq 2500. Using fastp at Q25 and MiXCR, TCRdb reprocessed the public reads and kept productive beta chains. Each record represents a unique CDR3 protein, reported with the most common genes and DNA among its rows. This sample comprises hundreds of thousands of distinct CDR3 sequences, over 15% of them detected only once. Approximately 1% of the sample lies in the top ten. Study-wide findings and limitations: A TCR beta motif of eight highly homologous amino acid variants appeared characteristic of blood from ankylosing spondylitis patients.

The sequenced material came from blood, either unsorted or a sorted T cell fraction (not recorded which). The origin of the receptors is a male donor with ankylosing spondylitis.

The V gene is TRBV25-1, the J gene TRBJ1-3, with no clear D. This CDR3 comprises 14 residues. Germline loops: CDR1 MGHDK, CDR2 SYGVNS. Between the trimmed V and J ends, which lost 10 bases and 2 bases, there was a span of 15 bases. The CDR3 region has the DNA TGTGCCACCCCCCTAACGAGAACTGGAAACACCATATATTTT. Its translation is CATPLTRTGNTIYF.

The CDR3 DNA reads as TGTGCCAGCAGTGGCCGGACCCAGCCCCAGCATTTT. Amino acid sequence: CASSGRTQPQHF. This chain joins TRBV6-1 and TRBJ1-5, with D unclear. Trimming shortened V by 4 bases and J by 7 bases, and 8 bases separated the two germline ends. The length of the CDR3 is 12 residues. Looked up from germline, CDR1 is MNHNS and CDR2 is SASEGT.

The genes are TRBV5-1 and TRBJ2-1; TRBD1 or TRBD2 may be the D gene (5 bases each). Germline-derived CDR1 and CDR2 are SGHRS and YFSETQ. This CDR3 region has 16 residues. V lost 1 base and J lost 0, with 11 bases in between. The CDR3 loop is CASSLKAGSSYNEQFF. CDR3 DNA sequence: TGCGCCAGCAGCTTGAAGGCAGGGAGCTCCTACAATGAGCAGTTCTTC.

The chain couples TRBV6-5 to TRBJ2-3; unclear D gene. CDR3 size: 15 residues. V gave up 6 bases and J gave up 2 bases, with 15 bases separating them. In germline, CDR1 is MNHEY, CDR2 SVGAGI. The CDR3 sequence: CASRSWSVPTDTQYF. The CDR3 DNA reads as TGTGCCAGCAGATCCTGGAGTGTGCCCACAGATACGCAGTATTTT.

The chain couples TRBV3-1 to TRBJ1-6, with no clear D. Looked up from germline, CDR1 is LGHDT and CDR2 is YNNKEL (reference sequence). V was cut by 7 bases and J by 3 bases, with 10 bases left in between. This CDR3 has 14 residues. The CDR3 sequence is CASNRPGYNSPLHF. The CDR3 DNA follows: TGTGCCAGCAACCGACCGGGCTATAATTCACCCCTCCACTTT.

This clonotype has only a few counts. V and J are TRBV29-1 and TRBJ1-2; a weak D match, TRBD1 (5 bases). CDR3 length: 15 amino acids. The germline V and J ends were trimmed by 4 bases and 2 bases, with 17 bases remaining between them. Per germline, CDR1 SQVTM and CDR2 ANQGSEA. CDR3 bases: TGCAGCGTTGTCCCACAGGATCGCACAAACTATGGCTACACCTTC. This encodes CSVVPQDRTNYGYTF.

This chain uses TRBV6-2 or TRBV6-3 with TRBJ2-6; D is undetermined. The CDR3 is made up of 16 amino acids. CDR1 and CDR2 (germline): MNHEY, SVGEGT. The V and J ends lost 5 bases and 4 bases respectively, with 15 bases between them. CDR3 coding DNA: TGTGCCAGCAGTCTGCTCTTGACCTCCGGGGCCAACGTCCTGACTTTC. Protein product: CASSLLLTSGANVLTF.

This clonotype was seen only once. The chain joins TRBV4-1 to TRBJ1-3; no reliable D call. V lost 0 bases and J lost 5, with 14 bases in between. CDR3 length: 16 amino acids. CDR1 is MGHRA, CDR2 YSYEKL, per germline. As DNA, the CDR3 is TGCGCCAGCAGCCAAGATCGAGAGGGAAGGCGAAACACCATATATTTT. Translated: CASSQDREGRRNTIYF.

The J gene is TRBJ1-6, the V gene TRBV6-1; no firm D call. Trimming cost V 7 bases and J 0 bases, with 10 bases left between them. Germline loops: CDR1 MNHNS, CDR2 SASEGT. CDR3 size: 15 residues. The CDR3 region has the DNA TGTGCCAGCAATCTACAGAGCTCCTATAATTCACCCCTCCACTTT. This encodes CASNLQSSYNSPLHF.

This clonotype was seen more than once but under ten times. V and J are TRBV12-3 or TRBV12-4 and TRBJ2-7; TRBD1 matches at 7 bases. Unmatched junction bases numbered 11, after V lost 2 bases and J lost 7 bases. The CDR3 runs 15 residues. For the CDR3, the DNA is TGTGCCAGCAGTTTACCGGGACAGCTGACTGGTGAGCAGTACTTC. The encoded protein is CASSLPGQLTGEQYF.

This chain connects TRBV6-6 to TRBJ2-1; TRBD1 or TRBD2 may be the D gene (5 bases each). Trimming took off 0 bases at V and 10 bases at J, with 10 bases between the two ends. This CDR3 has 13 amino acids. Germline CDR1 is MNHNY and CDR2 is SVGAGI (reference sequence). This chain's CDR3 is CASSYSEGNEQFF. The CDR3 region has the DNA TGTGCCAGCAGTTACTCCGAGGGGAACGAGCAGTTCTTC.

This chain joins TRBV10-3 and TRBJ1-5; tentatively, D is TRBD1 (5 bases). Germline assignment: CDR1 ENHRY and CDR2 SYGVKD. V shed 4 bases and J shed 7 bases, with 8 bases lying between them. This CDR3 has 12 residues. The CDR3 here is CAISVGDQPQHF. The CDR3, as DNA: TGTGCCATCAGTGTTGGGGACCAGCCCCAGCATTTT.

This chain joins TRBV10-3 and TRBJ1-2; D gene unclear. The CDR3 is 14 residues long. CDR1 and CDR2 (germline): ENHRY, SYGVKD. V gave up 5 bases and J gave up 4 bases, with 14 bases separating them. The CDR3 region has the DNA TGTGCCATCAGTCCACTATCCGGTGGCTATGGCTACACCTTC. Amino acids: CAISPLSGGYGYTF.

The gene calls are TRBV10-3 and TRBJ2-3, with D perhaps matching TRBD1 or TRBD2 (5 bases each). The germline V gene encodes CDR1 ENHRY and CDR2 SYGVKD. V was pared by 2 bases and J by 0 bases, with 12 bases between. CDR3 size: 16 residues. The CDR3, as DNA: TGTGCCATCAGTGAGGTCCTCGGGGCTAGCACAGATACGCAGTATTTT. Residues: CAISEVLGASTDTQYF.

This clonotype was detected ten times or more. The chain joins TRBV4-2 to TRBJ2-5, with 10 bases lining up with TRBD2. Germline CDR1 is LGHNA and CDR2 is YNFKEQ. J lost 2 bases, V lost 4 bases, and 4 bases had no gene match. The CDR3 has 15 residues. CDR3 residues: CASSLIAGGQETQYF. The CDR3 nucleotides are TGTGCCAGCAGCCTCATAGCGGGGGGACAAGAGACCCAGTACTTC.

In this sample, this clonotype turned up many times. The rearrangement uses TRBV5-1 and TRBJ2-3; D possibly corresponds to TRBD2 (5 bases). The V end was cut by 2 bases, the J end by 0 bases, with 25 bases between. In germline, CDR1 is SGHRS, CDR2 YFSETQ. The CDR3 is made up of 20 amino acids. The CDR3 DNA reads TGCGCCAGCAGCTTCCCTCGGGGTGCCGCCAAGATACTTAGCACAGATACGCAGTATTTT. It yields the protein CASSFPRGAAKILSTDTQYF.

The CDR3 coding sequence is TGTGCCAGCAGCTTGCGGGGGGGCGCGAACAATGAGCAGTTCTTC. This translates into CASSLRGGANNEQFF. The V gene is TRBV5-6, the J gene TRBJ2-1, with 8 bases that match TRBD2. V shed 1 base, J shed 5 bases, and the junction held 5 bases outside the gene matches. The CDR3 is made up of 15 amino acids. From germline, CDR1 is SGHDT and CDR2 YYEEEE.

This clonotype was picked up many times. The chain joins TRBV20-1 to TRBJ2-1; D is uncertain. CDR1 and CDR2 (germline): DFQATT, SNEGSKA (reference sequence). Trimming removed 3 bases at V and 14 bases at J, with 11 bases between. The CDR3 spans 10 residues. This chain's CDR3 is CSASGPLKFF. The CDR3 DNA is TGCAGTGCTAGTGGGCCCTTAAAGTTCTTC.

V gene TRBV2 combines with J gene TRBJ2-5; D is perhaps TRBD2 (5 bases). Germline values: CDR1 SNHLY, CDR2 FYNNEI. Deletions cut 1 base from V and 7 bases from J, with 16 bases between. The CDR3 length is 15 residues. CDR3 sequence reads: CASSEEVAAAGTQYF. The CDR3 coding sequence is TGTGCCAGCAGTGAAGAGGTTGCAGCGGCGGGGACCCAGTACTTC.

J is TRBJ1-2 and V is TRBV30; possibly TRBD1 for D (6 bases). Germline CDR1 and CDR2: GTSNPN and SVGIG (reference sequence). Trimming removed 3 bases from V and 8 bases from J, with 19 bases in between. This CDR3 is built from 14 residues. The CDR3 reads CAWSADRLEGGYTF. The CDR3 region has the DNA TGTGCCTGGAGCGCCGACAGGCTGGAAGGGGGCTACACCTTC.

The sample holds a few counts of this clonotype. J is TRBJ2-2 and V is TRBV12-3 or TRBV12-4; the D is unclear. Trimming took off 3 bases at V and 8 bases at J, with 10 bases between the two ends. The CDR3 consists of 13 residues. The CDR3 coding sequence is TGTGCCAGCAGTTTTTTGGGGAAGGGGGAGCTGTTTTTT. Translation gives CASSFLGKGELFF.

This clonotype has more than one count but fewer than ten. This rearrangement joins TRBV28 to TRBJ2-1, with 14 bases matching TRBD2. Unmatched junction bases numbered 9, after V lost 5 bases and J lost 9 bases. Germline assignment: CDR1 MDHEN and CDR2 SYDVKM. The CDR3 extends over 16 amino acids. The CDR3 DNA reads TGTGCCAGCAGTAGCCCCGGGACTAGCGGGAGTGGTGAGCAGTTCTTC. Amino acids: CASSSPGTSGSGEQFF.

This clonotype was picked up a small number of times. CDR3 in amino acids: CASSPHGELWTGELFF. CDR3 DNA sequence: TGTGCCAGCAGCCCCCACGGGGAGCTCTGGACCGGGGAGCTGTTTTTT. The J gene is TRBJ2-2, the V gene TRBV6-1; D perhaps matches TRBD2 (5 bases). The CDR3 covers 16 residues. Germline V gene sequence: CDR1 MNHNS, CDR2 SASEGT. V was pared by 6 bases and J by 5 bases, with 19 bases between.

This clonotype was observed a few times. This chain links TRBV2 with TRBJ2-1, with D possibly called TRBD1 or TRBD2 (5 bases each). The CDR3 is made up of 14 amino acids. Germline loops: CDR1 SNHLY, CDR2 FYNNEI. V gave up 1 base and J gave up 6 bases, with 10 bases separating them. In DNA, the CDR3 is TGTGCCAGCAGTGAAGGGGACCTCAGCAATGAGCAGTTCTTC. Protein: CASSEGDLSNEQFF.

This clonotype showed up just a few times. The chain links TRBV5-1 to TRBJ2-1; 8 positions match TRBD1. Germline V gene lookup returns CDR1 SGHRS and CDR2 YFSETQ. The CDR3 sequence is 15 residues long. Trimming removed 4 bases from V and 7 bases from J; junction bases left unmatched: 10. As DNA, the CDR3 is TGCGCCAGCAGCGCACGCAGGGGGCAGGGTAATGAGCAGTTCTTC. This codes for CASSARRGQGNEQFF.

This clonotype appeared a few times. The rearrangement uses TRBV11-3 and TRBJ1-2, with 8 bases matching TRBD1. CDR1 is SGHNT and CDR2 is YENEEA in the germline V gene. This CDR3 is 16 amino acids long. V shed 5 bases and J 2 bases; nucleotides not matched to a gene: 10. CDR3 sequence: CASSPAGTGGNYGYTF. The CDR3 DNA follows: TGTGCCAGCAGCCCGGCCGGGACAGGAGGGAACTATGGCTACACCTTC.

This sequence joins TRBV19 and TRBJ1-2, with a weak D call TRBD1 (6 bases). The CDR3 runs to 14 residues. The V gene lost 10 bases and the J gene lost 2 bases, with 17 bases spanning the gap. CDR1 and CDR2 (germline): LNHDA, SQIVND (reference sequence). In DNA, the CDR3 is TGTGCCACAGGGCCCAGGGGCAGCAACTATGGCTACACCTTC. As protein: CATGPRGSNYGYTF. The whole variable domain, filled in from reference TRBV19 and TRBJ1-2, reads DGGITQSPKYLFRKEGQNVTLSCEQNLNHDAMYWYRQDPGQGLRLIYYSQIVNDFQKGDIAEGYSVSREKKESFPLTVTSAQKNPTAFYLCATGPRGSNYGYTFGSGTRLTVV.